The T cell receptor (beta chain) under discussion was sequenced for a study of shared clonotypes between healthy human individuals. Points on this clone: Other nucleotide sequences from this sample produce the same CDR3.

Clones were sequenced by immunoSEQ multiplex PCR, and TCRdb holds only the in-frame ones, with some missing. This table has 2.5 million or so clones, roughly nine tenths appearing once. Sequencing used naive CD4+ T cells sorted from blood. Described subset: CD45RA+ positively selected. This clonotype was sampled from a man aged 18 to 29 in good health.

The CDR3 sequence is CASSLGQGNYGYTF. The CDR3 region has the DNA TGTGCCAGCAGCCTGGGACAGGGAAACTATGGCTACACCTTC. This sequence joins TRBV5-8 and TRBJ1-2, with 9 bases aligning to TRBD1. The V gene's germline CDR1 is SGHTS and CDR2 YDEGEE. Trimming removed 4 bases from V and 2 bases from J; junction bases left unmatched: 3. The CDR3 runs 14 residues.